This TCR beta chain was captured by sequencing in a study of T-cell reconstitution after alpha-beta-depleted transplantation in children. CDR3 length: 17 residues. CDR1 is LGHNA, CDR2 YSLEER, per germline. V was pared by 4 bases and J by 0 bases, with 5 bases of the junction left unmatched. Unique molecular identifiers were incorporated when the TCRbeta library was constructed. TCRdb analysed the PCR reads with MiXCR anew, one entry per CDR3 protein. The sample shows about 300,000 distinct CDR3 sequences, around 9.1% of them seen only once. This clonotype was found a few times. What it binds is not known. Whole-study findings and limits: T-cell counts and diversity at one year post-transplant came mainly from newly produced T cells. The study traced high day-60 TCRbeta diversity in some patients to surviving recipient T cells and thymic progenitors. The study reportedly traced alpha-beta T cells about two months after transplant to several hundred expanded graft clones.

This clonotype originated in a boy younger than two with acute myeloid leukemia, due to receive a stem cell transplant. The sample in question was PBMCs, obtained before TCRalphabeta/CD19-depleted stem cell transplant. The genes are TRBV4-3 and TRBJ2-6, with 8 nucleotides matching TRBD2. CDR3 DNA sequence: TGCGCCAGCAGCCCCGGGACTAGGTACTCTGGGGCCAACGTCCTGACTTTC. It encodes CASSPGTRYSGANVLTF.